One and the same sample provided the 7 T cell receptor beta chains below, sequenced in a study of cytomegalovirus exposure and HLA in healthy donors. The PCR contained 60 Vbeta and 13 Jbeta primers. Measured with immunoSEQ multiplex PCR; TCRdb has only the in-frame clones, and not every one. The sample holds 130,000 or so clones; about four fifths are singletons and the top ten take roughly 5%. Specimen: PBMCs. The receptors derive from a man younger than 40 in good health and CMV-seronegative.

This clone showed up just once. V and J are TRBV15 and TRBJ2-7, with 8 bases matching TRBD2. With V trimmed by 5 bases and J by 6 bases, 15 bases remained unmatched. This CDR3 has 16 residues. Germline values: CDR1 LNHNV, CDR2 YYDKDF (reference sequence). CDR3 bases: TGTGCCACCAGCGGACGAGCGGGAGCTTTGCAGGGCGAGCAGTACTTC. Amino acids: CATSGRAGALQGEQYF. Together with reference TRBV15 and TRBJ2-7, the CDR3 gives the full variable domain: DAMVIQNPRYQVTQFGKPVTLSCSQTLNHNVMYWYQQKSSQAPKLLFHYYDKDFNNEADTPDNFQSRRPNTSFCFLDIRSPGLGDTAMYLCATSGRAGALQGEQYFGPGTRLTVT.

The chain couples TRBV7-9 to TRBJ2-5, with D perhaps matching TRBD2 (6 bases). Between the trimmed V and J ends, which lost 6 bases and 2 bases, there was a span of 7 bases. Germline assignment: CDR1 SEHNR and CDR2 FQNEAQ (reference sequence). The CDR3 contains 12 residues. CDR3 bases: TGTGCCAGCAGTGGGACTCAAGAGACCCAGTACTTC. Translating gives CASSGTQETQYF. The complete variable domain, with remaining parts taken from reference TRBV7-9 and TRBJ2-5, reads DTGVSQNPRHKITKRGQNVTFRCDPISEHNRLYWYRQTLGQGPEFLTYFQNEAQLEKSRLLSDRFSAERPKGSFSTLEIQRTEQGDSAMYLCASSGTQETQYFGPGTRLLVL.

The J gene is TRBJ1-6, the V gene TRBV28; 11 bases agree with TRBD1. The junction had 4 bases not matched to a gene; V was cut back by 9 bases and J by 6 bases. CDR3 length equals 14 residues. Germline V gene lookup returns CDR1 MDHEN and CDR2 SYDVKM. Here the CDR3 reads CASWTGGFNSPLHF. In DNA, the CDR3 is TGTGCCAGTTGGACAGGGGGCTTTAATTCACCCCTCCACTTT.

The V call is TRBV7-3, the J call TRBJ2-1; TRBD2 is a possible D gene (5 bases). Germline lookup yields CDR1 SGHTA and CDR2 FQGTGA. The CDR3 is 17 residues long. Trimming removed 5 bases from V and 0 bases from J, with 17 bases in between. In nucleotides, the CDR3 is TGTGCCAGCAGCCCACGGGGTGGCCACTACTCCTACAATGAGCAGTTCTTC. It encodes CASSPRGGHYSYNEQFF.

This clone was found once. The chain links TRBV29-1 to TRBJ1-1, with D unresolved. V was clipped by 7 bases and J by 0 bases, with 12 bases between them. Germline lookup yields CDR1 SQVTM and CDR2 ANQGSEA. The CDR3 runs to 13 residues. DNA for the CDR3: TGCAGCGCTGTCGGCAGGTTGAACACTGAAGCTTTCTTT. This gives the protein CSAVGRLNTEAFF.

The rearrangement uses TRBV28 and TRBJ1-2; the match to TRBD1 covers 8 bases. The V and J ends lost 3 bases and 8 bases, in that order; junction bases with no gene match: 5. Germline V gene lookup returns CDR1 MDHEN and CDR2 SYDVKM. The CDR3 loop spans 13 amino acids. The DNA of the CDR3 is TGTGCCAGCAGTTTCAAGACAGGGGCCGGCTACACCTTC. Its translation is CASSFKTGAGYTF.

The V and J genes are TRBV4-3 and TRBJ1-1; tentative D call: TRBD1 (5 bases). Trimming pared 0 bases from V and 7 bases from J, leaving 12 bases between. CDR1 and CDR2 from the germline V gene are LGHNA and YSLEER. CDR3 size: 14 residues. As DNA, the CDR3 is TGCGCCAGCAGCCAAGAAAGACAGAACCTTGAAGCTTTCTTT. It translates to CASSQERQNLEAFF.